Presented here are 18 T cell receptor beta chains from one specimen sequenced in a study of blood T cell repertoires in COVID-19. The data were produced by immunoSEQ multiplex PCR, yet TCRdb's version contains in-frame clones alone and is incomplete. This sample has approximately 100,000 clones, with 85% to 90% found just once. The sample was peripheral blood. The receptors were sampled from a human donor with COVID-19, enrolled during active disease. The donor label of this sample is uncertain.

The chain employs TRBV6-6 and TRBJ1-5; D might be TRBD1 (5 bases). Germline CDR1 is MNHNY and CDR2 is SVGAGI (reference sequence). Trimming removed 0 bases at V and 7 bases at J, with 16 bases between. The CDR3 runs 16 residues. Here the CDR3 reads CASSYSSGAGNQPQHF. CDR3 nucleotides: TGTGCCAGCAGTTACTCGAGTGGGGCAGGGAACCAGCCCCAGCATTTT.

The genes are TRBV2 and TRBJ1-4; D is perhaps TRBD1 (6 bases). Germline lookup yields CDR1 SNHLY and CDR2 FYNNEI. The V end lost 11 bases, the J end lost 8 bases, and 21 bases lay between the germline ends. This CDR3 region has 14 residues. The CDR3 DNA sequence: TGTGCCGACAGAGAGGCAGGGGCTACAGAAAAACTGTTTTTT. This gives the protein CADREAGATEKLFF.

The chain couples TRBV19 to TRBJ2-7; the match to TRBD2 covers 10 bases. The CDR3 runs to 14 residues. V shed 3 bases, J shed 5 bases, and the junction held 4 bases outside the gene matches. The germline CDR1 and CDR2 sequences are LNHDA and SQIVND (reference sequence). CDR3 residues: CASSILAGVHEQYF. CDR3 DNA sequence: TGTGCCAGTAGTATTCTAGCGGGAGTCCACGAGCAGTACTTC.

This clone has just one count. This chain links TRBV25-1 with TRBJ2-2; 13 nucleotides match TRBD2. V was clipped by 6 bases and J by 7 bases; unmatched bases: 14. Germline lookup yields CDR1 MGHDK and CDR2 SYGVNS. There are 18 residues in the CDR3. The CDR3, as DNA: TGTGCCAGCAGCGCCTTTGTACTAGCGGGGGGGCATCTCGGGGAGCTGTTTTTT. Protein: CASSAFVLAGGHLGELFF. The full variable domain, completed using reference TRBV25-1 and TRBJ2-2, is EADIYQTPRYLVIGTGKKITLECSQTMGHDKMYWYQQDPGMELHLIHYSYGVNSTEKGDLSSESTVSRIRTEHFPLTLESARPSHTSQYLCASSAFVLAGGHLGELFFGEGSRLTVL.

This chain links TRBV12-5 with TRBJ1-6, with D maybe TRBD1 (5 bases). Germline CDR1 reads LGHNT; CDR2 reads FRNRAP. Trimming cost V 3 bases and J 8 bases, with 17 bases left between them. The CDR3 runs 16 residues. The CDR3: CASGFLAGRHDSPLHF. CDR3 nucleotide sequence: TGTGCTAGTGGTTTCCTTGCAGGGCGGCATGATTCACCCCTCCACTTT.

The CDR3 nucleotides are TGTGCCAGTAGTAGCAGGGGGAGTGGGAATCAGCCCCAGCATTTT. Translation: CASSSRGSGNQPQHF. The chain carries TRBV19 and TRBJ1-5; 7 bases fit TRBD1. The ends lost 4 bases at V and 4 bases at J; junction bases unmatched: 7. The CDR3 runs to 15 residues. Germline loops: CDR1 LNHDA, CDR2 SQIVND (reference sequence).

The chain is built from TRBV19 and TRBJ2-7; D is possibly TRBD1 (5 bases). Trimming removed 2 bases at V and 3 bases at J, with 11 bases between. This CDR3 comprises 14 residues. The germline CDR1 and CDR2 sequences are LNHDA and SQIVND (reference sequence). The CDR3 nucleotides read TGTGCCAGTAGTATATTCTCAGGGCTCTACGAGCAGTACTTC. Its translation is CASSIFSGLYEQYF.

The chain recombines TRBV9 with TRBJ2-7; D perhaps matches TRBD2 (6 bases). V lost 0 bases to trimming and J lost 3 bases, with 13 bases between them. CDR3 size: 15 residues. Germline assignment: CDR1 SGDLS and CDR2 YYNGEE. The CDR3 nucleotides are TGTGCCAGCAGCGTAGGACTAGGTACTCTCTACGAGCAGTACTTC. Encoded protein: CASSVGLGTLYEQYF.

The V call is TRBV7-2, the J call TRBJ2-5; no definite D call. CDR3 length equals 11 residues. The germline V gene encodes CDR1 SGHTA and CDR2 FQGNSA. Trimming took off 5 bases at V and 5 bases at J, with 6 bases between the two ends. The CDR3 nucleotides are TGTGCCAGCAGCCTAAGTGAGACCCAGTACTTC. Translating it yields CASSLSETQYF. Full variable domain (rest looked up from reference TRBV7-2 and TRBJ2-5): GAGVSQSPSNKVTEKGKDVELRCDPISGHTALYWYRQSLGQGLEFLIYFQGNSAPDKSGLPSDRFSAERTGGSVSTLTIQRTQQEDSAVYLCASSLSETQYFGPGTRLLVL.

The chain is built from TRBV6-4 and TRBJ2-5, with a weak D call TRBD2 (6 bases). Between the trimmed V and J ends, which lost 6 bases and 6 bases, there was a span of 20 bases. The germline V gene encodes CDR1 MRHNA and CDR2 SNTAGT. This CDR3 comprises 15 residues. This CDR3 reads CASRPTGAGSKTQYF. The CDR3, as DNA: TGTGCCAGCAGGCCGACTGGGGCGGGGTCGAAGACCCAGTACTTC.

This chain connects TRBV15 to TRBJ2-2, with no clear D. V lost 2 bases and J 1 base, leaving 5 bases between the germline ends. The CDR3 has 14 amino acids. The germline gives CDR1 LNHNV, CDR2 YYDKDF (reference sequence). CDR3 loop: CATSRQQNTGELFF. CDR3 nucleotide sequence: TGTGCCACCAGCAGACAACAGAACACCGGGGAGCTGTTTTTT.

As DNA, the CDR3 is TGTGCCAGCAGCTTAGGGTACTCCTTCGCGGGGGTCACAGATACGCAGTATTTT. Translating gives CASSLGYSFAGVTDTQYF. V is TRBV11-3 and J is TRBJ2-3; 7 nucleotides agree with TRBD2. The CDR3 covers 18 residues. The J segment lost 2 bases and the V segment lost 1 base, leaving 12 bases of the junction unmatched. In germline, CDR1 is SGHNT, CDR2 YENEEA.

The gene calls are TRBV5-1 and TRBJ1-1; D is undetermined. This CDR3 comprises 15 residues. V was shortened by 0 bases and J by 1 base, with 10 bases between the two germline ends. Germline values: CDR1 SGHRS, CDR2 YFSETQ. The CDR3 sequence is CASSLDSVTNTEAFF. Here the CDR3 DNA reads TGCGCCAGCAGCTTGGACAGTGTAACGAACACTGAAGCTTTCTTT. The whole variable domain, remainder taken from reference TRBV5-1 and TRBJ1-1, is KAGVTQTPRYLIKTRGQQVTLSCSPISGHRSVSWYQQTPGQGLQFLFEYFSETQRNKGNFPGRFSGRQFSNSRSEMNVSTLELGDSALYLCASSLDSVTNTEAFFGQGTRLTVV.

The chain is built from TRBV19 and TRBJ2-7, with 8 bases fitting TRBD1. J gave up 7 bases and V 5 bases, and 13 bases lay outside the gene matches. The germline V gene encodes CDR1 LNHDA and CDR2 SQIVND (reference sequence). The CDR3 covers 15 residues. The CDR3 reads CASSLQGQGAREQYF. CDR3 sequence (DNA): TGTGCCAGTAGTCTCCAGGGCCAGGGGGCTCGGGAGCAGTACTTC.

This chain joins TRBV7-9 and TRBJ1-6; D is uncertain. This CDR3 is 14 amino acids long. Trimming took off 0 bases at V and 10 bases at J, with 10 bases between the two ends. Germline CDR1 reads SEHNR; CDR2 reads FQNEAQ (reference sequence). As DNA, the CDR3 is TGTGCCAGCAGCTTAGCTGGCGGTCCCTCACCCCTCCACTTT. Its protein is CASSLAGGPSPLHF.

This clone was detected only a few times. This chain uses TRBV10-1 with TRBJ1-1; no clear D gene. The V gene lost 7 bases and the J gene lost 2 bases, with 14 bases spanning the gap. The length of the CDR3 is 14 residues. Germline V gives CDR1 WNHNN, CDR2 SYGVQD (reference sequence). The CDR3: CASTTPTSNTEAFF. DNA for the CDR3: TGCGCCAGCACCACCCCGACAAGTAACACTGAAGCTTTCTTT.

The gene calls are TRBV5-5 and TRBJ1-5; no clear D. V shed 4 bases and J shed 3 bases, with 11 bases lying between them. Looked up from germline, CDR1 is SGHKS and CDR2 is YYEKEE (reference sequence). CDR3 length: 14 residues. The CDR3 DNA sequence: TGTGCCAGCAGCCGGGTCCTAGCCAATCAGCCCCAGCATTTT. It specifies CASSRVLANQPQHF.

The chain uses TRBV28 and TRBJ2-3; D might be TRBD2 (7 bases). The CDR3 has 15 residues. V was cut by 5 bases and J by 1 base, with 13 bases left in between. The germline CDR1 and CDR2 sequences are MDHEN and SYDVKM. CDR3 loop: CASSPRGGGTDTQYF. DNA for the CDR3: TGTGCCAGCAGTCCCAGAGGGGGGGGCACAGATACGCAGTATTTT.